This TCR beta chain was captured by sequencing in a study of T cell responses to AZD1222 COVID-19 vaccine listed by TCRdb under 2021. With regard to the full study: A total of over 230 trial participants underwent TCR sequencing, of whom roughly 210 had received two doses of AZD1222 and around 25 had received two doses of the MenACWY control vaccine. Enrollment into the trials was organized by age into subgroups of 18-55, 56-69 and 70-plus years, and those subgroups contained about 160, 30 and 59 TCR-sequenced participants, respectively.

The CDR3 regions of human TCRbeta chains were analyzed by immunosequencing. As for the authors' bioinformatics: Repertoire TCRs were checked for matches against a reference library of SARS-CoV-2-specific TCRs that had been generated using the MIRA antigen-specificity platform. Breadth was defined as the fraction of unique TCRs that were SARS-CoV-2-associated. Depth was defined as the fraction of total T cells that were SARS-CoV-2-associated. Using the MIRA data, every spike-specific TCR was mapped to the spike region that the TCR reacted to and assigned to either a CD4 or a CD8 class. Log10-transformed breadth and depth values were compared by one-way ANOVA with Sidak's multiple comparisons tests. TCRdb retrieved this table from immuneACCESS and kept in-frame rearrangements only. Not all clones are present; in checked studies, unresolved V genes account for under half, and no reason is known for the remainder. V, J and clone size are taken as reported in that table, and D and trimming were inferred from the DNA itself. The sample data list approximately 150,000 clones, and 88% of these were observed just once. Together, the top ten hold roughly 4.3% of the sample.

This sample's time point label indicates: about 28 days (+/-7) after the second vaccine dose. AZD1222 recipients whose second dose came at about 4 weeks and those whose second dose came at about 12 weeks were combined into one group, since spike-specific TCR depth and breadth did not differ between the two schedules. The vaccinee samples were drawn from two UK trials, COV001 and COV002, one of which was a single-blind randomized controlled phase 2/3 trial testing AZD1222 (ChAdOx1 nCoV-19) in healthy adults. Trial participant PBMC samples were collected at day 0 and day 28 after the second dose for TCRbeta chain sequencing. Deletion took 1 base off V and 7 bases off J, with a span of 11 bases between the germline ends. The CDR3 numbers 15 residues from cysteine through phenylalanine. The only DNA kept is the CDR3, 45 bases in frame from the first base. CDR1 SGHDN and CDR2 FVKESK were looked up in the germline V gene.

Summary of the overall study and its limitations: Participants were mostly white British, with more females than males. The authors suggested clonal diversity may have been underestimated. After two AZD1222 doses, both the breadth and the depth of spike-specific TCRs were significantly higher than at day 0 and than in MenACWY recipients. The whole spike protein was spanned by vaccine-associated CD4 TCRs, and dominant responses were seen in regions 160-218 and 743-854. Conclusions about previously exposed vaccinees were limited because only a handful of AZD1222 recipients were SARS-CoV-2 seropositive at baseline. The 56-69-year group was small, and its depth increase did not reach significance, likely because of low power. No day 14 peak-response samples were available, so repertoires were characterized only after the peak T cell response. Epitopes outside the regions mutated in the B.1.351 and B.1.1.7 variants were reportedly recognized by nearly half of the unique spike-specific TCRs.

This clone was recorded a few times. This clone's antigen is unknown. Per-base qualities were not stored, and no clone one base away is much larger. Sequencing was performed on peripheral blood, taken 28 days after the second AZD1222 dose. The chain is encoded by TRBV14 joined to TRBJ1-6; 5 matching bases give a weak D call of TRBD1. This TCR derives from an adult who received the AZD1222 COVID-19 vaccine. The CDR3 in this case is CASSQGRGGNSPLHF. The DNA sequence is given as TGTGCCAGCAGCCAAGGCCGGGGGGGAAATTCACCCCTCCACTTT.